The clone carrying this T cell receptor beta chain was observed many times. The antigen is undetermined. The sample belongs to a study of CD8 T cells in ankylosing spondylitis. Study-level results: Matched synovial fluid from ankylosing spondylitis patients was reported to be enriched for disease-linked clones. Some motif variants were previously reported in reactive arthritis synovial fluid and blood. Blood of patients with ankylosing spondylitis appeared to be characterized by a TCR beta motif of several highly homologous variants.

In TCRdb, the 5' RACE reads were re-called with MiXCR into one record per CDR3 protein. Here the sample spans 200,000 to 300,000 distinct CDR3 sequences, roughly a tenth being singletons. Germline CDR1 reads LGHDT; CDR2 reads YNNKEL (reference sequence). The CDR3 runs 15 residues. Trimming took 0 bases from V and 4 from J, leaving 12 bases between them. This TCR was sampled from a male donor with ankylosing spondylitis or in good health (not recorded which). The chain has TRBV3-1 and TRBJ1-1; D gene uncertain. The sequenced material came from blood, either unsorted or a sorted T cell fraction (not recorded which). CDR3: CASSQDAGSRTEAFF. CDR3 in DNA: TGTGCCAGCAGCCAAGATGCAGGTTCGCGCACTGAAGCTTTCTTT.